Included here is one T cell receptor (beta chain) sequence, with context. There is no known antigen for this receptor. No base quality information exists; no much larger clone differs at one position. This sample stems from a study of blood T cell repertoires in COVID-19 (dated by TCRdb to the early 2020s). With respect to the entire study: Samples covering the acute and convalescent phases of COVID-19 were provided by collaborators in the United States, Italy and Spain. Sample metadata almost always included a de-identified subject ID, COVID-19 status, age in years and sex. The samples were drawn from the first 160 participants of the ongoing ImmuneRACE study and from 950 to 1,500 subjects provided by 6 global collaborators. The material from the prospective study consisted of cDNA or gDNA derived from T cells, B-cell-depleted T cells, or PBMCs. HLA class I and class II types, where available, came from metadata supplied by the sample provider rather than from assay-based typing. Deeply sampled blood TCRbeta repertoires from subjects exposed to, actively infected with, or recovered from COVID-19 were included in the dataset. The repertoires were released in a freely available public database meant as a resource for research on the immune response to SARS-CoV-2.

Each collaborating institution followed its own protocols to collect whole blood in K2EDTA tubes. Collaborator samples were shipped for TCRbeta analysis as frozen whole blood, isolated PBMCs, or DNA extracted from either sample type. What the work shows at the level of the full study, not this receptor alone: The amount of clinical and demographic metadata varied by source and participant and was provided uncurated.

CDR1 is given as SGDLS and CDR2 as YYNGEE, both from the germline V gene. Its CDR3 holds 14 amino acids, cysteine through phenylalanine. The entry retains the CDR3 DNA only, 42 bases that are in frame from base 1. Germline trimming amounts to 3 bases on V and 7 bases on J, with 7 as the count of junction bases outside the gene matches. The immunoSEQ Assay, a bias-controlled multiplex PCR, was used to amplify TCRbeta CDR3 regions from genomic DNA. The source study handled its data this way. The number of nucleated cells in each sample was estimated by amplification of reference gene primers within the assay. To quantify the absolute abundance of each unique TCRbeta CDR3 rearrangement, sequence reads were collapsed and filtered. Productive Simpson clonality was computed per sample as the square root of Simpson's diversity index over productive rearrangements. The source is immuneACCESS, and TCRdb retained only in-frame sequences with V and J called. Part of the clones is not carried over; for the studies checked, unresolved V genes explain less than half of this, and the remainder is unexplained. D and trimming were read from the DNA, whereas the V and J calls and clone size are those reported in that table. The sample table shows roughly 190,000 clones, and roughly 91% are seen once. The leading ten clones occupy approximately 4% of the sample.

Source material: peripheral blood. This receptor was taken from a human donor in a cohort sampled during active COVID-19. The chain is made from TRBV9 and TRBJ2-1; 7 middle bases align to TRBD2. The nucleotide sequence is TGTGCCAGCAGCGAGGGACTATCTTTAAATGAGCAGTTCTTC. Its translation is CASSEGLSLNEQFF.